This T cell receptor (beta chain) was sequenced in a study of blood T cell repertoires in COVID-19. Study-wide context: COVID-19 samples, acute and convalescent, were from the United States, Italy and Spain. PBMCs, B-cell-depleted T cells, or T cells provided the cDNA or gDNA that made up the material.

Authors' processing steps: Reference gene primer amplification gave estimated nucleated cell counts. Sequencing was performed with immunoSEQ multiplex PCR; in TCRdb, only in-frame clones are kept and a portion is missing. V and J calls and clone size are given by that table; D and trimming were obtained from the DNA. The sample consists of 100,000 to 150,000 clones, more than 60% of them appearing once. The CDR3 is 15 residues long. Germline CDR1 LNHDA, CDR2 SQIVND (reference sequence). V dropped 6 bases and J dropped 4 bases, with 18 bases sitting between them. The J gene is TRBJ1-1, the V gene TRBV19; D might be TRBD1 (5 bases). Specimen: peripheral blood. This TCR was recovered from a woman in her sixties or seventies with acute or convalescent COVID-19. The CDR3 sequence: CASRSSGVEGTEAFF. DNA for the CDR3: TGTGCCAGTAGATCTTCGGGGGTAGAGGGCACTGAAGCTTTCTTT. The full variable domain, with the rest looked up from reference TRBV19 and TRBJ1-1, is DGGITQSPKYLFRKEGQNVTLSCEQNLNHDAMYWYRQDPGQGLRLIYYSQIVNDFQKGDIAEGYSVSREKKESFPLTVTSAQKNPTAFYLCASRSSGVEGTEAFFGQGTRLTVV.